This T cell receptor beta chain derives from a study of neoadjuvant anti-PD-1 for oral cavity cancer. Looking at the study overall: Non-progressing patients received a fourth nivolumab dose near day 43, then surgery on days 50-56. The study, taken as a whole, reports: Only a few patients per response group were TCR-analyzed; validation needed.

TCRdb keeps only in-frame clones here, not all; method: immunoSEQ multiplex PCR. Found here are some 8,400 clones, 50% to 80% of them singletons; the top ten hold 3.3%. Notes on this clone: Its antigen is as yet unknown.

Time point noted: after neoadjuvant nivolumab, at surgical resection. These oral cavity squamous cell carcinomas were HPV-negative and locally advanced. Sequences were derived from PBMCs, sampled after nivolumab (anti-PD-1) treatment. This TCR derives from a person aged 35 to 85 with oral cavity squamous cell carcinoma.

CDR3: CATGTSYEQYF. CDR3 in DNA: TGTGCCACCGGGACTTCATACGAGCAGTACTTC. The chain recombines TRBV19 with TRBJ2-7, with D perhaps matching TRBD2 (6 bases). Trimming shortened V by 10 bases and J by 4 bases, and 11 bases separated the two germline ends. Germline lookup yields CDR1 LNHDA and CDR2 SQIVND (reference sequence). The CDR3 consists of 11 residues. The complete variable domain, with remaining parts taken from reference TRBV19 and TRBJ2-7, reads DGGITQSPKYLFRKEGQNVTLSCEQNLNHDAMYWYRQDPGQGLRLIYYSQIVNDFQKGDIAEGYSVSREKKESFPLTVTSAQKNPTAFYLCATGTSYEQYFGPGTRLTVT.